The 12 T cell receptor beta chains below were found in one sample sequenced in a study of blood T cell repertoires in COVID-19 (TCRdb year 2020). The library was generated by the immunoSEQ multiplex PCR assay. Imported from immuneACCESS, the table was reduced by TCRdb to in-frame sequences with V and J called. These copies leave out some clones; in studies compared against another copy, an unresolved V gene accounts for under half, and the cause of the remainder is not known. The sample table contains 200,000 to 250,000 clones; only one count was recorded for roughly four fifths of them. Roughly 5% of the sample goes to the ten largest clones. The sequencing input was PBMCs or T cells enriched from blood (not recorded which). The receptors come from a woman aged 45-65 years who had been exposed to COVID-19.

This CDR3 is CASKGGGTVNTGELFF. As DNA, the CDR3 is TGTGCCAGCAAGGGGGGTGGGACAGTTAACACCGGGGAGCTGTTTTTT. The chain links TRBV28 to TRBJ2-2, with a possible D match to TRBD1 (7 bases). The CDR3 is 16 amino acids. Trimming shortened V by 7 bases and J by 2 bases, and 17 bases separated the two germline ends. Per the germline V gene, CDR1 is MDHEN and CDR2 is SYDVKM.

V is TRBV21-1 and J is TRBJ2-2; the table gives TRBD2 as D, unverified against the DNA. TRBV21-1 has pseudogene status. CDR3 size: 14 residues. The CDR3 DNA follows: TGTGCCAGCAGCGGGGGGTACAGCACCGGGGAGCTGTTTTTT. Its protein product is CASSGGYSTGELFF.

The rearrangement links TRBV12-3 or TRBV12-4 to TRBJ1-3; possibly TRBD1 for D (6 bases). The ends were cut back, 7 bases at V and 7 bases at J, with 14 bases in the middle. This CDR3 spans 13 amino acids. CDR3 sequence: CASTQGNGNTIYF. The CDR3 bases are TGTGCCAGCACTCAGGGGAATGGGAACACCATATATTTT.

The rearrangement joins TRBV7-9 to TRBJ1-2, with D perhaps TRBD1 (6 bases). Germline CDR1 and CDR2: SEHNR and FQNEAQ (reference sequence). The CDR3 has 16 amino acids. Trimming removed 2 bases from V and 1 base from J, with 14 bases in between. The CDR3 spells CASSLSGTSHNYGYTF. The CDR3 DNA sequence: TGTGCCAGCAGCTTAAGTGGGACATCTCATAACTATGGCTACACCTTC.

V is TRBV7-2 and J is TRBJ1-5; 10 bases map to TRBD1. The CDR3 extends over 18 amino acids. V shed 3 bases and J 0 bases; nucleotides not matched to a gene: 8. The germline V gene encodes CDR1 SGHTA and CDR2 FQGNSA. The CDR3 region is CASSFAGTGAYSNQPQHF. DNA of the CDR3: TGTGCCAGCAGCTTCGCCGGGACAGGGGCGTATAGCAATCAGCCCCAGCATTTT.

The chain couples TRBV5-1 to TRBJ1-2; 9 bases map to TRBD1. Per the germline V gene, CDR1 is SGHRS and CDR2 is YFSETQ. V dropped 3 bases and J dropped 8; count of bases not matched to a gene: 8. The CDR3 consists of 14 residues. The CDR3 here is CASSSTQGAGGYTF. The CDR3 DNA reads TGCGCCAGCAGCTCAACACAGGGGGCGGGAGGCTACACCTTC.

The rearrangement links TRBV4-3 to TRBJ1-2, with D tentatively TRBD1 (6 bases). V was clipped by 0 bases and J by 4 bases, with 15 bases between them. There are 16 residues in the CDR3. The germline CDR1 and CDR2 sequences are LGHNA and YSLEER. The CDR3 here is CASSQDKGGRIYGYTF. CDR3 DNA sequence: TGCGCCAGCAGCCAAGATAAGGGGGGGCGGATCTATGGCTACACCTTC.

Concerning this clone itself: Other DNA sequences within the sample encode an identical CDR3. The chain links TRBV7-7 to TRBJ1-1; D ambiguous. CDR3 length: 13 residues. CDR1 is SSHAT and CDR2 is FNYEAQ in the germline V gene (reference sequence). V gave up 1 base and J gave up 3 bases, with 6 bases separating them. The CDR3 DNA sequence: TGTGCCAGCAGCTTAGGCGAGGACACTGAAGCTTTCTTT. Amino acids: CASSLGEDTEAFF. Drawing the rest from reference TRBV7-7 and TRBJ1-1, the complete variable domain is GAGVSQSPRYKVTKRGQDVTLRCDPISSHATLYWYQQALGQGPEFLTYFNYEAQPDKSGLPSDRFSAERPEGSISTLTIQRTEQRDSAMYRCASSLGEDTEAFFGQGTRLTVV.

This clone was picked up a small number of times. The rearrangement links TRBV2 to TRBJ2-7; 10 bases map to TRBD2. This CDR3 comprises 16 residues. From germline, CDR1 is SNHLY and CDR2 FYNNEI. The junction had 4 bases not matched to a gene; V was cut back by 2 bases and J by 0 bases. The CDR3 spells CASSEFSGGLSYEQYF. The CDR3 DNA reads as TGTGCCAGCAGTGAATTTAGCGGGGGGCTCTCCTACGAGCAGTACTTC.

Only one count was recorded for this clone. The chain employs TRBV19 and TRBJ2-2; weak D call: TRBD1 (6 bases). CDR3 size: 14 residues. V was cut by 7 bases and J by 4 bases, with 13 bases left in between. Germline V gene lookup returns CDR1 LNHDA and CDR2 SQIVND (reference sequence). CDR3 nucleotide sequence: TGTGCCAGTAATCCGGGACACTTCACCGGGGAGCTGTTTTTT. It is translated as CASNPGHFTGELFF.

Concerning this clone: Within the sample, other DNA sequences also encode this same CDR3. The chain links TRBV5-1 to TRBJ1-1, with D perhaps TRBD1 (6 bases). Per germline, CDR1 SGHRS and CDR2 YFSETQ. This CDR3 contains 13 residues. V lost 4 bases to trimming and J lost 5 bases, with 12 bases between them. In DNA, the CDR3 is TGCGCCAGCAGCCTTGACCAGGGGACTGAAGCTTTCTTT. This encodes CASSLDQGTEAFF.

The J gene is TRBJ2-2, the V gene TRBV5-6, with a possible D match to TRBD1 (6 bases). Trimming stripped 3 bases from V and 7 bases from J, with 10 bases between. The CDR3 runs to 13 residues. Germline CDR1 reads SGHDT; CDR2 reads YYEEEE. The CDR3 sequence is CASSSQGYGELFF. CDR3 nucleotides: TGTGCCAGCAGCTCACAGGGTTACGGGGAGCTGTTTTTT.